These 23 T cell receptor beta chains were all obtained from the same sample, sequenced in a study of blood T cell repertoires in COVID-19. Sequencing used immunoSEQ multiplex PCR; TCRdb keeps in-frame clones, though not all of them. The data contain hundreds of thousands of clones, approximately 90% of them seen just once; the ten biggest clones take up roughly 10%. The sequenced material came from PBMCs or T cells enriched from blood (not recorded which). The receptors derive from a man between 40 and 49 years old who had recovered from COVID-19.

The CDR3 here is CASSRAGDMNTEAFF. As DNA, the CDR3 is TGTGCCAGCAGCCGAGCAGGGGATATGAACACTGAAGCTTTCTTT. The chain couples TRBV5-5 to TRBJ1-1; maybe TRBD1 (6 bases). The CDR3 covers 15 residues. Per germline, CDR1 SGHKS and CDR2 YYEKEE (reference sequence). V gave up 4 bases and J gave up 0 bases, with 13 bases separating them.

CDR3 in amino acids: CASSLQGAHSGYTF. The CDR3 DNA is TGTGCCAGCAGTTTACAGGGGGCCCACAGTGGCTACACCTTC. V is TRBV28 and J is TRBJ1-2; TRBD1 matches at 8 bases. CDR1 and CDR2 (germline): MDHEN, SYDVKM. V was pared by 2 bases and J by 7 bases, with 6 bases of the junction left unmatched. This CDR3 comprises 14 residues.

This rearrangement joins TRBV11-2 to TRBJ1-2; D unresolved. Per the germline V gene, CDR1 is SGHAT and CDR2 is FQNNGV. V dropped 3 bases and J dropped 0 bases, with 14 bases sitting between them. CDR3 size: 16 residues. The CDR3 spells CASSFARSYTNYGYTF. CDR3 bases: TGTGCCAGCAGCTTTGCTCGTAGCTATACTAACTATGGCTACACCTTC.

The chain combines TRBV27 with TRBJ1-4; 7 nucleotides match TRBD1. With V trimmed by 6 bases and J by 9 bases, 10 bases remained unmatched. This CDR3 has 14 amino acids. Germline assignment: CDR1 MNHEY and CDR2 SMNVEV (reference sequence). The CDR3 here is CASSPPGTAKKLFF. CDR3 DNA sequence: TGTGCCAGCAGCCCCCCCGGGACAGCGAAAAAACTGTTTTTT. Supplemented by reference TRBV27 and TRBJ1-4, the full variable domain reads EAQVTQNPRYLITVTGKKLTVTCSQNMNHEYMSWYRQDPGLGLRQIYYSMNVEVTDKGDVPEGYKVSRKEKRNFPLILESPSPNQTSLYFCASSPPGTAKKLFFGSGTQLSVL.

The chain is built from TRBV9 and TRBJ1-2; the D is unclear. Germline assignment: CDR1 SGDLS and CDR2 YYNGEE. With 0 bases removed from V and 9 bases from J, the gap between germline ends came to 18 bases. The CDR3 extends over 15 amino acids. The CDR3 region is CASSVVGGSYQSYTF. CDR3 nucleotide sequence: TGTGCCAGCAGCGTAGTTGGAGGGTCATACCAAAGCTACACCTTC.

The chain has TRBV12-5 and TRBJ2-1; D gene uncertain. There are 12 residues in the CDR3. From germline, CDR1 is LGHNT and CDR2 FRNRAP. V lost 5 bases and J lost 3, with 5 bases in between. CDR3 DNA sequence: TGTGCTAGTGGTCCCAACTACAATGAGCAGTTCTTC. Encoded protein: CASGPNYNEQFF.

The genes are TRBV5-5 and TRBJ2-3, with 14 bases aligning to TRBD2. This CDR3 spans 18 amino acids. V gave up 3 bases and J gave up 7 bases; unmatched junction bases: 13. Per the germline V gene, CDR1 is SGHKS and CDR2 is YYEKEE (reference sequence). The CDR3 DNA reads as TGTGCCAGCAGCTGGGGACTAGCGGGAGTGGGGACGTCCAATACGCAGTATTTT. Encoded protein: CASSWGLAGVGTSNTQYF.

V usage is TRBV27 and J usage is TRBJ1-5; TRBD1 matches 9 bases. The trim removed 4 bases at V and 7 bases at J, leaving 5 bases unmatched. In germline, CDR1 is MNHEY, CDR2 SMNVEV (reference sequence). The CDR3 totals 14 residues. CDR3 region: CASSSQGAGQPQHF. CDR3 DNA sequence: TGTGCCAGCAGTTCACAGGGGGCCGGGCAGCCCCAGCATTTT.

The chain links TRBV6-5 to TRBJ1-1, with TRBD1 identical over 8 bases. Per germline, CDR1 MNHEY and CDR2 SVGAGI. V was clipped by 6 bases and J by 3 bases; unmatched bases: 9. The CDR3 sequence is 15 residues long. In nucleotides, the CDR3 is TGTGCCAGCAGAAGAAACAGGGGGTCTGACACTGAAGCTTTCTTT. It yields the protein CASRRNRGSDTEAFF.

The CDR3 here is CASSQDVPAGIAKNIQYF. CDR3 coding DNA: TGCGCCAGCAGCCAAGATGTGCCAGCGGGCATAGCCAAAAACATTCAGTACTTC. The chain has TRBV4-1 and TRBJ2-4; TRBD2 is a possible D gene (6 bases). Germline V gene lookup returns CDR1 MGHRA and CDR2 YSYEKL. Trimming took 0 bases from V and 0 from J, leaving 15 bases between them. This CDR3 is 18 amino acids long.

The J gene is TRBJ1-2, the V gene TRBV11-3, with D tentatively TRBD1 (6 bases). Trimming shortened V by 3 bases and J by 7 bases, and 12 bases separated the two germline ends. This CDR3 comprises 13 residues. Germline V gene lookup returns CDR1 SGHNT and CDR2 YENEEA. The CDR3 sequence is CASSFRGAGGYTF. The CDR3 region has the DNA TGTGCCAGCAGCTTTCGGGGGGCCGGTGGCTACACCTTC. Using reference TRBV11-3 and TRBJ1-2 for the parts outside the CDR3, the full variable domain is EAGVVQSPRYKIIEKKQPVAFWCNPISGHNTLYWYLQNLGQGPELLIRYENEEAVDDSQLPKDRFSAERLKGVDSTLKIQPAELGDSAVYLCASSFRGAGGYTFGSGTRLTVV.

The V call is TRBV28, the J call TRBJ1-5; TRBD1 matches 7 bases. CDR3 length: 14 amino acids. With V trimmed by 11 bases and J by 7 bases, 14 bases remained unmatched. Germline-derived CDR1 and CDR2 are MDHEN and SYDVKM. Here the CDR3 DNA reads TGTGCCGCTAGGGGCGGGACAGCTCGGCAGCCCCAGCATTTT. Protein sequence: CAARGGTARQPQHF.

The CDR3, as DNA: TGTGCCAGCATCCGGAGCTGGGACGAGCAGTACTTC. Translation gives CASIRSWDEQYF. The chain uses TRBV6-5 and TRBJ2-7; D not resolved. The CDR3 length is 12 residues. The V gene lost 7 bases and the J gene lost 5 bases, with 12 bases spanning the gap. CDR1 and CDR2 from the germline V gene are MNHEY and SVGAGI.

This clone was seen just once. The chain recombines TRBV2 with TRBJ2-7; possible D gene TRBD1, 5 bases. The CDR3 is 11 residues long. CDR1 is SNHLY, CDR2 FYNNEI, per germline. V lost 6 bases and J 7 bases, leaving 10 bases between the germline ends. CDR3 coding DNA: TGTGCCAGCAGCTCAGGGCCTGAGCAGTACTTC. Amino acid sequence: CASSSGPEQYF.

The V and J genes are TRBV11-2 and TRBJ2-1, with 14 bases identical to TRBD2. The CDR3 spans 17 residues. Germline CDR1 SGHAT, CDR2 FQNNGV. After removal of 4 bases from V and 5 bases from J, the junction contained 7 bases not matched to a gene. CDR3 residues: CASSSGLAGVLHNEQFF. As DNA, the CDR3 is TGTGCCAGCAGCTCGGGACTAGCGGGAGTTCTCCACAATGAGCAGTTCTTC.

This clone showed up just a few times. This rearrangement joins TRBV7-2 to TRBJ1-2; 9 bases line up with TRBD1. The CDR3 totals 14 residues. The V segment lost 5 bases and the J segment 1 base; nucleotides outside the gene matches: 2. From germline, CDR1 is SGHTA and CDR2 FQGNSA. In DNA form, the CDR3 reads TGTGCCAGCAGCCTGGGACAGGGTAACTATGGCTACACCTTC. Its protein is CASSLGQGNYGYTF.

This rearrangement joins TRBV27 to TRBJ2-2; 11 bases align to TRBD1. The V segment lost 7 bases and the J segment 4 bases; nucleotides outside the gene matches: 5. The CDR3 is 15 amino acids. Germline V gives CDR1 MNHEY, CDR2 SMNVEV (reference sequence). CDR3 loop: CASTPGTGGTGELFF. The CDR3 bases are TGTGCCAGCACTCCGGGGACAGGGGGCACCGGGGAGCTGTTTTTT.

The CDR3 coding sequence is TGTGCCAGCAGCTCCCCAAACTATGGCTACACCTTC. Its protein product is CASSSPNYGYTF. V is TRBV7-8 and J is TRBJ1-2; D ambiguous. The CDR3 consists of 12 residues. The V and J ends lost 4 bases and 2 bases respectively, with 5 bases between them. Germline V CDR1 and CDR2: SGHVS, FQNEAQ.

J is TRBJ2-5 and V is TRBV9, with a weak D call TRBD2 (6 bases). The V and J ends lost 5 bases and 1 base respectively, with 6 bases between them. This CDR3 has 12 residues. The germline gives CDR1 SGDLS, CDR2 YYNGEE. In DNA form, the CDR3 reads TGTGCCAGCAGTAGCGGCCAAGAGACCCAGTACTTC. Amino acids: CASSSGQETQYF.

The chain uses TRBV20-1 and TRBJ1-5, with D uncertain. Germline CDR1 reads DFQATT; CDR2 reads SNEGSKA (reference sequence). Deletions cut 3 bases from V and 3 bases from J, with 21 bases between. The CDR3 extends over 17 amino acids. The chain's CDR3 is CSASKSLGPGPNQPQHF. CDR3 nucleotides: TGCAGTGCTAGTAAATCTTTGGGCCCCGGCCCCAATCAGCCCCAGCATTTT.

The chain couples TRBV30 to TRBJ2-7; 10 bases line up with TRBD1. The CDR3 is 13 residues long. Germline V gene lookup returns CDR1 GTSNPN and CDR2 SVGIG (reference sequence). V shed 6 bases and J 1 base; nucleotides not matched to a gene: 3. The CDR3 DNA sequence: TGTGCCTGCGGGACAGGGGCGTCCTACGAGCAGTACTTC. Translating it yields CACGTGASYEQYF.

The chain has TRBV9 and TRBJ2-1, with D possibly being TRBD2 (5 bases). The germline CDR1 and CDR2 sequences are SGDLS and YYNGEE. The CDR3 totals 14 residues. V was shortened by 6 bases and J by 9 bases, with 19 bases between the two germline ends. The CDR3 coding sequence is TGTGCCAGCACCGACGTGGGAGATGCGGCTGAGCAGTTCTTC. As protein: CASTDVGDAAEQFF.

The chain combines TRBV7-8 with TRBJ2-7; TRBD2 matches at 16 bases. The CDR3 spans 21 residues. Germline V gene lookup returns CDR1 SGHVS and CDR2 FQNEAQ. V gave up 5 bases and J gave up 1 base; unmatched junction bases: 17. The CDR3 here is CASSLYTGLAGGRPKSYEQYF. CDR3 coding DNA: TGTGCCAGCAGCCTATACACGGGACTAGCGGGAGGGCGCCCGAAATCCTACGAGCAGTACTTC.